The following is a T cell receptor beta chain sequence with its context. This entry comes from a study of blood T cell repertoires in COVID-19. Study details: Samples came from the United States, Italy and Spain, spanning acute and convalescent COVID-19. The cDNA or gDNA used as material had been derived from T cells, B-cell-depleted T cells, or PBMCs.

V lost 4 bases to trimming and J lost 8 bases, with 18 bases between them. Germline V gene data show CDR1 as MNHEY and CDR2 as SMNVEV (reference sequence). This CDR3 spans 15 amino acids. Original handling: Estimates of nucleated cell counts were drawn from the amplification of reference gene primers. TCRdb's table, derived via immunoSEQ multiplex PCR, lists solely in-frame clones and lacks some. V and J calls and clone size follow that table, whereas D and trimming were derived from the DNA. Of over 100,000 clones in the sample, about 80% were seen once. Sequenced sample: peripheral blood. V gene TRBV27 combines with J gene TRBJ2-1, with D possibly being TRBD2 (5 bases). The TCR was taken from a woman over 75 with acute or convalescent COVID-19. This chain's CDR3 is CASSYSDLLGYEQFF. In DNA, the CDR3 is TGTGCCAGCAGTTATAGCGATCTATTAGGCTATGAGCAGTTCTTC.